Listed below are T cell receptor beta chains from one sample, sequenced in a study of early T cells in non-severe SARS-CoV-2 infection. TCRdb ran MiXCR on the 5' RACE reads and lists one entry per CDR3 protein. In the table there are tens of thousands of distinct CDR3 sequences, more than 15% of which are singletons. This specimen consisted of whole blood, obtained at baseline. These receptors came from an adult who was a healthcare worker with PCR-confirmed SARS-CoV-2 infection or an uninfected control (not recorded which). Each CDR3 is given with its conserved first and last residue. A D gene is named only where the DNA matches it firmly. Expanded clones get a size class; other rows say once, few or many, or leave the size out.

>TRBV20-1|few|TRBJ1-1|.
TGCAGTGCTAGGCTTGTCGGCGGATGGACTGAAGCTTTCTTT
CSARLVGGWTEAFF
>TRBV14|.|TRBJ2-2|.
TGTGCCAGCAGCCCGCACGTGGGCGGGGAGCTGTTTTTT
CASSPHVGGELFF
>TRBV7-9|.|TRBJ1-5|.
TGTGCCAGCAGCTTATACGGGACCGGAAATCAGCCCCAGCATTTT
CASSLYGTGNQPQHF
>TRBV20-1|medium-sized|TRBJ2-5|TRBD2
TGCAGTGCTAGAGATCTAGCGGGGCTCGGAGAGACCCAGTACTTC
CSARDLAGLGETQYF
>TRBV10-3|.|TRBJ2-1|.
TGTGCCATCAGTGTCAAGGGGGTGGCTGAGGATGAGCAGTTCTTC
CAISVKGVAEDEQFF
>TRBV19|many|TRBJ1-2|.
TGTGCCAGTAGTATAGATCACAGGAACTATGGCTACACCTTC
CASSIDHRNYGYTF
>TRBV11-2|few|TRBJ2-3|TRBD2
TGTGCCAGCAGCCCAAGGACTAGCGGGAGTCGGTCAGATACGCAGTATTTT
CASSPRTSGSRSDTQYF
>TRBV20-1|few|TRBJ1-1|.
TGCAGTGCTCCTAAGGCGGCAGGGAACACTGAAGCTTTCTTT
CSAPKAAGNTEAFF
>TRBV12-3/TRBV12-4|.|TRBJ2-5|TRBD2
TGTGCCAGCACCCCCGGGACTAGCGGGATTGAGACCCAGTACTTC
CASTPGTSGIETQYF
>TRBV3-1|few|TRBJ1-5|.
TGTGCCAGCAGCCAACAGGGTAATCAGCCCCAGCATTTT
CASSQQGNQPQHF